A selection of T cell receptor beta chains follows, all from one sample in a study of T cells after yellow fever vaccination. TCRdb processed the 5' RACE reads anew with MiXCR; each CDR3 protein has one entry. The data contain 250,000 to 400,000 distinct CDR3 sequences, approximately 4% of them singletons. Sequencing was performed on PBMCs, taken 15 days after the yellow fever booster vaccination. These receptor sequences come from a man between 18 and 35 years old who received the YFV17D yellow fever vaccine. Each CDR3 is given without its conserved first and last residue.

v_call: TRBV7-9
j_call: TRBJ1-1
cdr3_aa: ASSSSVSMNTEAF

v_call: TRBV20-1
j_call: TRBJ1-4
cdr3_aa: SASPRQGLGKLF

v_call: TRBV29-1
j_call: TRBJ2-5
cdr3_aa: SVTRQGMETQY

v_call: TRBV7-9
j_call: TRBJ2-4
cdr3_aa: ASSLDTRGIQY

v_call: TRBV18
j_call: TRBJ2-5
cdr3_aa: ASSPRDGKETQY

v_call: TRBV7-2
j_call: TRBJ1-1
cdr3_aa: ASSSTGTGYTEAF

v_call: TRBV5-1
j_call: TRBJ2-3
cdr3_aa: ASSLVSYLDTQY

v_call: TRBV29-1
j_call: TRBJ2-7
cdr3_aa: SVEGSPVVGNTYEQY

v_call: TRBV20-1
j_call: TRBJ2-2
cdr3_aa: SAGDSGELF

v_call: TRBV5-1
j_call: TRBJ1-1
cdr3_aa: ASNVGGAGDTEAF

v_call: TRBV4-1
j_call: TRBJ2-5
cdr3_aa: ASSQDRGRVWETQY

v_call: TRBV6-5
j_call: TRBJ1-1
cdr3_aa: ASSVYRENTEAF

v_call: TRBV5-1
j_call: TRBJ1-6
cdr3_aa: ASSIQDSSPLH

v_call: TRBV5-1
j_call: TRBJ1-4
cdr3_aa: ASSWDTGGDEKLF

v_call: TRBV6-5
j_call: TRBJ2-3
cdr3_aa: ASSYRTSGGVSADTQY

v_call: TRBV7-3
j_call: TRBJ2-1
cdr3_aa: ASSSLALSVIPSYNEQF

v_call: TRBV20-1
j_call: TRBJ2-1
cdr3_aa: SARGTSGGAAYNEQF

v_call: TRBV19
j_call: TRBJ1-5
cdr3_aa: ASTLNGGRFSNQPQH

v_call: TRBV30
j_call: TRBJ2-7
cdr3_aa: ASDYRGQGYEQY

v_call: TRBV7-9
j_call: TRBJ2-1
cdr3_aa: ASSPRSGQGKNEQF

v_call: TRBV7-8
j_call: TRBJ2-3
cdr3_aa: ASSLALLAGGPNTDTQY

v_call: TRBV5-5
j_call: TRBJ1-4
cdr3_aa: ASSQYGQVGREKLF

v_call: TRBV5-1
j_call: TRBJ2-3
cdr3_aa: ASSLGLAGGPASTDTQY

v_call: TRBV7-6
j_call: TRBJ1-1
cdr3_aa: ASSSIDRYTEAF

v_call: TRBV6-2/TRBV6-3
j_call: TRBJ2-3
cdr3_aa: ASSPPDGGAPDTQY

v_call: TRBV5-1
j_call: TRBJ1-1
cdr3_aa: ASSSALGTEAF

v_call: TRBV12-3/TRBV12-4
j_call: TRBJ2-1
cdr3_aa: ASSLSPSEGNEQF

v_call: TRBV4-3
j_call: TRBJ2-6
cdr3_aa: ASSRPDANVLT

v_call: TRBV9
j_call: TRBJ2-3
cdr3_aa: ASSVDLYTDTQY

v_call: TRBV7-9
j_call: TRBJ2-1
cdr3_aa: ASSLYRDRDEQF